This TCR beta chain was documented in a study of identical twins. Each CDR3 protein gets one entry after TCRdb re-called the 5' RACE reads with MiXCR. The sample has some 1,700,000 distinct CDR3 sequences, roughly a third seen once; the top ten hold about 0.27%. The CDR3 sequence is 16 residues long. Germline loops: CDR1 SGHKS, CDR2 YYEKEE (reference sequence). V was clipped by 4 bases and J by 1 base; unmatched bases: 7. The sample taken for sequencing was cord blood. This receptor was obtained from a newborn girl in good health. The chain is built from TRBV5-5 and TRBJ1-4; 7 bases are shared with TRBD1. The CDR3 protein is CASSERTGRTNEKLFF. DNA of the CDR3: TGTGCCAGCAGCGAAAGGACAGGCCGAACTAATGAAAAACTGTTTTTT.